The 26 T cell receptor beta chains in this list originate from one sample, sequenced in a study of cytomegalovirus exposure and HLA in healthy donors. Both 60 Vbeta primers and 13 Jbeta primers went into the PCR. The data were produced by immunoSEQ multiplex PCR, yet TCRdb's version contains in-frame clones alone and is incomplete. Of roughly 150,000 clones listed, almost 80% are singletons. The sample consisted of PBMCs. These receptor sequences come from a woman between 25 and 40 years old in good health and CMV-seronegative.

The CDR3 here is CASSLGLAGAGTEAFF. CDR3 sequence (DNA): TGCGCCAGCAGCTTGGGTTTGGCAGGGGCTGGTACTGAAGCTTTCTTT. The chain uses TRBV5-1 and TRBJ1-1; D perhaps matches TRBD1 (6 bases). This CDR3 has 16 residues. Germline V lookup: CDR1 SGHRS, CDR2 YFSETQ. Trimming pared 0 bases from V and 5 bases from J, leaving 17 bases between.

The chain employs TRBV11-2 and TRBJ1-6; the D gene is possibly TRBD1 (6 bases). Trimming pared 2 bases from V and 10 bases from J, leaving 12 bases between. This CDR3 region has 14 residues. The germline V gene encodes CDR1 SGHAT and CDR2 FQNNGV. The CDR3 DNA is TGTGCCAGCAGCTTAAACCGGGGACACTCACCCCTCCACTTT. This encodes CASSLNRGHSPLHF.

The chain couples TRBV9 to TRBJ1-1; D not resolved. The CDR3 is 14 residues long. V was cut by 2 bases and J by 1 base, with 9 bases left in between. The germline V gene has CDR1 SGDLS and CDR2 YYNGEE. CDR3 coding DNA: TGTGCCAGCAGCGTGTTGAACAAGAACACTGAAGCTTTCTTT. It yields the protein CASSVLNKNTEAFF. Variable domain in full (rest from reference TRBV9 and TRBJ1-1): DSGVTQTPKHLITATGQRVTLRCSPRSGDLSVYWYQQSLDQGLQFLIQYYNGEERAKGNILERFSAQQFPDLHSELNLSSLELGDSALYFCASSVLNKNTEAFFGQGTRLTVV.

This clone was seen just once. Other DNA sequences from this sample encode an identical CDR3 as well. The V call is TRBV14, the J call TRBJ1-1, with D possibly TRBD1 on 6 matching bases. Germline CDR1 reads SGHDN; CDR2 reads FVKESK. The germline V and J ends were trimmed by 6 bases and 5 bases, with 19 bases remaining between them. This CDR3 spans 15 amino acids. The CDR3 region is CASRTDGGARTEAFF. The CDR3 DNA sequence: TGTGCCAGCAGGACTGATGGGGGGGCGCGAACTGAAGCTTTCTTT.

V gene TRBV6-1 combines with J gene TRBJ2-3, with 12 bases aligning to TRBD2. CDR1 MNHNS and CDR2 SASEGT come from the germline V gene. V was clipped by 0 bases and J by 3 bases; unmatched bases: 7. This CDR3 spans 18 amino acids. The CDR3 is CASSEALAGGLKTDTQYF. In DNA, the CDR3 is TGTGCCAGCAGTGAAGCCCTAGCGGGGGGGCTAAAGACAGATACGCAGTATTTT.

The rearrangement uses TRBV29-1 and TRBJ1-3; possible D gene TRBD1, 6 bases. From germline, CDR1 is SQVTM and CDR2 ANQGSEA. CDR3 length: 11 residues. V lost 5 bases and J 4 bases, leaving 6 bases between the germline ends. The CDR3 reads CSVTGGNTIYF. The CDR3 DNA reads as TGCAGCGTTACAGGGGGAAACACCATATATTTT.

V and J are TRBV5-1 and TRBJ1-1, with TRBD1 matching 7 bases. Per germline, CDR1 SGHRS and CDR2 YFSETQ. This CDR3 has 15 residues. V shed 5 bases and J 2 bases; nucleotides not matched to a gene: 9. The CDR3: CASSLLGTANTEAFF. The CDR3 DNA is TGCGCCAGCAGTCTCCTCGGGACAGCAAACACTGAAGCTTTCTTT.

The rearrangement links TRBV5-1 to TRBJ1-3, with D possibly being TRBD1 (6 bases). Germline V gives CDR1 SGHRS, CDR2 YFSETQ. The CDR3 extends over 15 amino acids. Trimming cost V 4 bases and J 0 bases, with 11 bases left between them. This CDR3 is CASSLGQSSGNTIYF. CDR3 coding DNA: TGCGCCAGCAGCCTTGGACAGAGCTCTGGAAACACCATATATTTT.

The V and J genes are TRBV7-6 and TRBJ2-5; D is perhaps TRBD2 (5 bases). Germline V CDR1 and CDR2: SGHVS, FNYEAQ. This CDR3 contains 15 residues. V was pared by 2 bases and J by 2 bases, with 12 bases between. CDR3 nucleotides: TGTGCCAGCAGCTTAAGTCCAGCGGAACAAGAGACCCAGTACTTC. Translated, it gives CASSLSPAEQETQYF.

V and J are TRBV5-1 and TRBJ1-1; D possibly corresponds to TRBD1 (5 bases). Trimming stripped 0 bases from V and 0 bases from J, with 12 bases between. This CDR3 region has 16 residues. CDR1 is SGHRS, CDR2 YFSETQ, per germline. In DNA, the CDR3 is TGCGCCAGCAGCTTGGGGGGCAGTACCATGAACACTGAAGCTTTCTTT. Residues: CASSLGGSTMNTEAFF.

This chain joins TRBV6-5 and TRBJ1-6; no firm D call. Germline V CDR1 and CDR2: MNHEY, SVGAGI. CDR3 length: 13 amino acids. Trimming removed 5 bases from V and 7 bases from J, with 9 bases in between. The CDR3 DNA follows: TGTGCCAGCAGTCCCAGTTGGAATTCACCCCTCCACTTT. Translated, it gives CASSPSWNSPLHF.

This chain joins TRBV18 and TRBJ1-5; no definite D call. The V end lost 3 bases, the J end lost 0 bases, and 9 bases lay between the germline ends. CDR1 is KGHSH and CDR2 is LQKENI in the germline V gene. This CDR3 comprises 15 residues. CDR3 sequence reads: CASSPGRISNQPQHF. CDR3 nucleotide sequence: TGTGCCAGCTCACCGGGGAGGATTAGCAATCAGCCCCAGCATTTT.

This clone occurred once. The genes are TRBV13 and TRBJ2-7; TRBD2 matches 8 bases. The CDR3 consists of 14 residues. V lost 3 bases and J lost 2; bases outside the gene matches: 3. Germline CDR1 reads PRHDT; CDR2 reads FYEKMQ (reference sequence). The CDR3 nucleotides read TGTGCCAGCAGCTTTAGCGGGGTCCCCTACGAGCAGTACTTC. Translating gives CASSFSGVPYEQYF.

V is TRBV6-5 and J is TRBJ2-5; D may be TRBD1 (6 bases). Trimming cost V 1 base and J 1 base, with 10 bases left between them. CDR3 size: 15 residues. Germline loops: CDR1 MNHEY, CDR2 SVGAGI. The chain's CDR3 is CASSYWGQSQETQYF. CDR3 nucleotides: TGTGCCAGCAGTTACTGGGGACAAAGCCAAGAGACCCAGTACTTC.

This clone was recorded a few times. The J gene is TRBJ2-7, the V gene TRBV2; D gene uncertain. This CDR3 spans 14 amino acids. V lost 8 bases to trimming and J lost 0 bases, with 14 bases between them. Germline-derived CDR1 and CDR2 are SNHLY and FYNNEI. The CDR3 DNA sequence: TGTGCCAGCGCGGCAGAAACATTCTCCTACGAGCAGTACTTC. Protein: CASAAETFSYEQYF.

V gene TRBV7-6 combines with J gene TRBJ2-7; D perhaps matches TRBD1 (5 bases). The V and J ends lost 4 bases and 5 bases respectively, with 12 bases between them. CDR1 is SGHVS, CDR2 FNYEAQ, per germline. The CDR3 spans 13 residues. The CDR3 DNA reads TGTGCCAGCAGCTCACCAGGGTTGAACGAGCAGTACTTC. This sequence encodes CASSSPGLNEQYF.

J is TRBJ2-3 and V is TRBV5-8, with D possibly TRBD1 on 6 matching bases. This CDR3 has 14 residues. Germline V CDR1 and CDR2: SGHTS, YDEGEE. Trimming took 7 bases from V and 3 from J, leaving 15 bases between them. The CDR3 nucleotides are TGTGCCAGCGCCTCGGGACATCTGACAGATACGCAGTATTTT. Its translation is CASASGHLTDTQYF.

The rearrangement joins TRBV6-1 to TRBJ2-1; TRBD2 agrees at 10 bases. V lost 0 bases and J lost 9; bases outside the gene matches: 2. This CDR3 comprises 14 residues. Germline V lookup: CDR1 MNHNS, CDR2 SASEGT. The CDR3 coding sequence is TGTGCCAGCAGTGAAGCTACTAGCGGGGCTGAGCAGTTCTTC. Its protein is CASSEATSGAEQFF.

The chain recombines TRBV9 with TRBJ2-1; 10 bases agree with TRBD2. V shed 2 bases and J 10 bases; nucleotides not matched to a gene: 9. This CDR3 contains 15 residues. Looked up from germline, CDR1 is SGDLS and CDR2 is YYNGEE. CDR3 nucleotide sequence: TGTGCCAGCAGCGTGGGACTAGCGATTTTTGGGGAGCAGTTCTTC. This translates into CASSVGLAIFGEQFF. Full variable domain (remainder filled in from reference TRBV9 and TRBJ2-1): DSGVTQTPKHLITATGQRVTLRCSPRSGDLSVYWYQQSLDQGLQFLIQYYNGEERAKGNILERFSAQQFPDLHSELNLSSLELGDSALYFCASSVGLAIFGEQFFGPGTRLTVL.

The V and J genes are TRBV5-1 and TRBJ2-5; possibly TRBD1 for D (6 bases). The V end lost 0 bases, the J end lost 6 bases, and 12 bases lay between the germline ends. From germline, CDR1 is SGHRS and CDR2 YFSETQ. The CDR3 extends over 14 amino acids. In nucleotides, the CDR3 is TGCGCCAGCAGCTTGGGGGCAGGGGTACAGACCCAGTACTTC. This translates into CASSLGAGVQTQYF.

This CDR3 is CASSSPRQGYSGELFF. The DNA of the CDR3 is TGTGCCAGCAGTTCCCCCCGCCAGGGATATAGCGGGGAGCTGTTTTTT. The rearrangement uses TRBV27 and TRBJ2-2; a weak D match, TRBD1 (5 bases). Germline V gene lookup returns CDR1 MNHEY and CDR2 SMNVEV (reference sequence). Between the trimmed V and J ends, which lost 4 bases and 7 bases, there was a span of 19 bases. The CDR3 runs 16 residues.

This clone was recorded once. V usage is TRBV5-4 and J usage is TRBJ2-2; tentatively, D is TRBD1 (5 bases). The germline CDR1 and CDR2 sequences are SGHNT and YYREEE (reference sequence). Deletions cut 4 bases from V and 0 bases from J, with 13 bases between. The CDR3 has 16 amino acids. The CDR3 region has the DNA TGTGCCAGCAGCCCGACAGAAAACCCGAACACCGGGGAGCTGTTTTTT. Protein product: CASSPTENPNTGELFF.

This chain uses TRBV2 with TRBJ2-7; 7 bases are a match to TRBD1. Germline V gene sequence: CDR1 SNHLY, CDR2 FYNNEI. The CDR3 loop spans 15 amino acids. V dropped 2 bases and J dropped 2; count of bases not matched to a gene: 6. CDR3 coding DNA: TGTGCCAGCAGTGAAAAGGGACAGACACCCTACGAGCAGTACTTC. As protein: CASSEKGQTPYEQYF. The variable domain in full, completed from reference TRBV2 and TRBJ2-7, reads EPEVTQTPSHQVTQMGQEVILRCVPISNHLYFYWYRQILGQKVEFLVSFYNNEISEKSEIFDDQFSVERPDGSNFTLKIRSTKLEDSAMYFCASSEKGQTPYEQYFGPGTRLTVT.

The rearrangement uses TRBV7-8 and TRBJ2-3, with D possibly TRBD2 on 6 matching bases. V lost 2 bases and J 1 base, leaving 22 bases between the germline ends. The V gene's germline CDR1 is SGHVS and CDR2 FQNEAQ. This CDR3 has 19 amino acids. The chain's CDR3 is CASSLPLGDPGGGTDTQYF. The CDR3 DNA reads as TGTGCCAGCAGCTTACCCCTCGGGGACCCCGGAGGGGGCACAGATACGCAGTATTTT.

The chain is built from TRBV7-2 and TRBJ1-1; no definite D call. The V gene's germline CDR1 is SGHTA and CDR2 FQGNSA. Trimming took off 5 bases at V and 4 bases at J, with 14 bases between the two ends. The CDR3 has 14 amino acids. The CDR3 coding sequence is TGTGCCAGCAGCAATTTTATGGGAGGCACTGAAGCTTTCTTT. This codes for CASSNFMGGTEAFF. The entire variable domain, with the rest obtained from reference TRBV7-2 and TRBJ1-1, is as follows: GAGVSQSPSNKVTEKGKDVELRCDPISGHTALYWYRQSLGQGLEFLIYFQGNSAPDKSGLPSDRFSAERTGGSVSTLTIQRTQQEDSAVYLCASSNFMGGTEAFFGQGTRLTVV.

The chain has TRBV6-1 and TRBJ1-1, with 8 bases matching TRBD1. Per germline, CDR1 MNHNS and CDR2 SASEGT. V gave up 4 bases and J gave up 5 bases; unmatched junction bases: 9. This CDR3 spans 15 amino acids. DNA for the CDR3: TGTGCCAGCAGTGCGACCCAGGGGGCGGGGACTGAAGCTTTCTTT. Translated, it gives CASSATQGAGTEAFF.